The rows below give T cell receptor beta chains drawn from one sample of a study of cytomegalovirus exposure and HLA in healthy donors. Sequenced by immunoSEQ multiplex PCR; TCRdb stores in-frame clones only, minus some. Of approximately 180,000 clones in the sample, 80% to 85% were seen once. Sequencing was performed on PBMCs. The receptors stem from a woman aged 40 to 50 in good health and CMV-seronegative. Each CDR3 is given with its conserved first and last residue. The order of the fields is V gene, D gene, clone size, J gene, CDR3 protein, CDR3 DNA. D genes are given only for firm matches. Clone size is shown for a subset of rows, as once, few, many or a class of expanded clone.

TRBV15	TRBD2	.	TRBJ2-1	CATRGERLAGDNYNEQFF	TGTGCCACCCGAGGTGAAAGACTAGCGGGAGATAATTACAATGAGCAGTTCTTC
TRBV7-3	TRBD1	.	TRBJ2-2	CASSPGQGYGELFF	TGTGCCAGCAGCCCGGGACAGGGGTACGGGGAGCTGTTTTTT
TRBV27	TRBD2	.	TRBJ2-7	CASSRLAGDEQYF	TGTGCCAGCAGTCGACTAGCGGGAGACGAGCAGTACTTC
TRBV19	TRBD2	.	TRBJ2-3	CATGAGGITDTQYF	TGTGCCACTGGGGCGGGAGGGATAACAGATACGCAGTATTTT
TRBV19	TRBD1	once	TRBJ1-5	CASSIGGTGGQPQHF	TGTGCCAGTAGTATAGGCGGGACAGGGGGTCAGCCCCAGCATTTT
TRBV9	.	once	TRBJ2-1	CASSVPGNEQFF	TGTGCCAGCAGCGTCCCCGGGAATGAGCAGTTCTTC
TRBV30	.	few	TRBJ1-1	CAWSVRGFNTEAFF	TGTGCCTGGAGTGTACGGGGATTTAACACTGAAGCTTTCTTT
TRBV15	TRBD1	once	TRBJ1-2	CATSRDRTGGAGYTF	TGTGCCACCAGCAGAGATCGAACAGGGGGCGCGGGCTACACCTTC
TRBV5-4	TRBD1	.	TRBJ1-2	CASSLGDRGYGYTF	TGTGCCAGCAGCTTGGGGGACAGGGGGTATGGCTACACCTTC
TRBV9	.	.	TRBJ2-1	CASSVRFEAHEQFF	TGTGCCAGCAGCGTACGATTCGAGGCCCATGAGCAGTTCTTC
TRBV30	.	.	TRBJ2-1	CAWSPVYNEQFF	TGTGCCTGGAGTCCCGTCTACAATGAGCAGTTCTTC
TRBV7-9	.	.	TRBJ2-5	CASTLGLDVETQYF	TGTGCCAGCACCTTGGGACTCGATGTCGAGACCCAGTACTTC
TRBV5-6	TRBD1	.	TRBJ2-1	CASSIPGTGLYNEQFF	TGTGCCAGCAGCATCCCCGGGACAGGGTTGTACAATGAGCAGTTCTTC
TRBV4-1	.	.	TRBJ2-3	CASSQDSPLPQYF	TGCGCCAGCAGCCAAGATTCCCCCCTTCCGCAGTATTTT
TRBV6-1	.	.	TRBJ2-1	CASSELGGENEQFF	TGTGCCAGCAGTGAATTAGGAGGGGAGAATGAGCAGTTCTTC
TRBV30	.	.	TRBJ1-5	CAWSVHPTGLNNQPQHF	TGTGCCTGGAGTGTACACCCAACAGGGTTGAACAATCAGCCCCAGCATTTT
TRBV5-4	TRBD1	.	TRBJ1-1	CASSMTGGYNTEAFF	TGTGCCAGCAGTATGACAGGGGGCTACAACACTGAAGCTTTCTTT
TRBV11-3	TRBD2	few	TRBJ2-3	CASSSRTSGSADTQYF	TGTGCCAGCAGCTCTCGGACTAGCGGGAGCGCAGATACGCAGTATTTT
TRBV29-1	TRBD1	few	TRBJ1-2	CSVVSGQGYGYTF	TGCAGCGTAGTTTCTGGACAGGGCTATGGCTACACCTTC
TRBV9	.	few	TRBJ2-1	CASSVAGRGIGNEQFF	TGTGCCAGCAGCGTAGCTGGGAGGGGGATCGGCAATGAGCAGTTCTTC
TRBV7-2	.	.	TRBJ1-1	CASSLGPMGGSSTEAFF	TGTGCCAGCAGCTTAGGTCCGATGGGGGGATCGAGCACTGAAGCTTTCTTT
TRBV29-1	TRBD1	.	TRBJ1-4	CSATGSAEKLFF	TGCAGCGCGACAGGGTCCGCTGAAAAACTGTTTTTT
TRBV9	.	.	TRBJ2-1	CASSVDTSSYNEQFF	TGTGCCAGCAGCGTAGATACTAGCTCCTACAATGAGCAGTTCTTC
TRBV30	.	.	TRBJ2-7	CAGGGQELNEQYF	TGTGCCGGCGGGGGACAGGAGTTAAACGAGCAGTACTTC
TRBV9	TRBD2	.	TRBJ2-1	CASSPNLAGKHNEQFF	TGTGCCAGCAGCCCCAATCTAGCGGGGAAGCACAATGAGCAGTTCTTC
TRBV5-1	.	few	TRBJ2-3	CASSSGNTQYF	TGCGCCAGCAGCTCAGGGAATACGCAGTATTTT
TRBV25-1	TRBD2	.	TRBJ2-7	CASRSGGSYEQYF	TGTGCCAGCAGGTCGGGGGGCTCCTACGAGCAGTACTTC
TRBV10-3	.	.	TRBJ1-1	CAIGDGAGRHTEAFF	TGTGCCATCGGGGACGGGGCGGGACGTCACACTGAAGCTTTCTTT
TRBV5-4	.	few	TRBJ1-3	CASSLVRGNSGNTIYF	TGTGCCAGCAGCTTGGTGAGGGGGAACTCTGGAAACACCATATATTTT
TRBV7-2	TRBD1	.	TRBJ1-5	CASSLRTGRDQPQHF	TGTGCCAGCAGCTTGCGGACAGGAAGGGATCAGCCCCAGCATTTT
TRBV5-1	TRBD1	.	TRBJ2-1	CASSVDRESSYNEQFF	TGCGCCAGCAGCGTCGACAGGGAAAGCTCCTACAATGAGCAGTTCTTC
TRBV9	.	few	TRBJ2-2	CASSVGTVNTGELFF	TGTGCCAGCAGCGTAGGGACTGTGAACACCGGGGAGCTGTTTTTT
TRBV11-3	.	.	TRBJ2-2	CASSLDSYSVDGELFF	TGTGCCAGCAGCTTAGATTCGTATAGCGTGGACGGGGAGCTGTTTTTT
TRBV2	TRBD2	.	TRBJ2-3	CASSPSGRGPTDTQYF	TGTGCCAGCAGCCCTAGCGGGAGAGGGCCGACAGATACGCAGTATTTT
TRBV7-9	TRBD1	few	TRBJ1-4	CASSTTGVSANEKLFF	TGTGCCAGCAGTACGACAGGGGTTTCAGCTAATGAAAAACTGTTTTTT
TRBV11-2	TRBD2	few	TRBJ2-1	CASSLAGTSGSNEQFF	TGTGCCAGCAGCTTAGCCGGGACTAGCGGGAGTAATGAGCAGTTCTTC